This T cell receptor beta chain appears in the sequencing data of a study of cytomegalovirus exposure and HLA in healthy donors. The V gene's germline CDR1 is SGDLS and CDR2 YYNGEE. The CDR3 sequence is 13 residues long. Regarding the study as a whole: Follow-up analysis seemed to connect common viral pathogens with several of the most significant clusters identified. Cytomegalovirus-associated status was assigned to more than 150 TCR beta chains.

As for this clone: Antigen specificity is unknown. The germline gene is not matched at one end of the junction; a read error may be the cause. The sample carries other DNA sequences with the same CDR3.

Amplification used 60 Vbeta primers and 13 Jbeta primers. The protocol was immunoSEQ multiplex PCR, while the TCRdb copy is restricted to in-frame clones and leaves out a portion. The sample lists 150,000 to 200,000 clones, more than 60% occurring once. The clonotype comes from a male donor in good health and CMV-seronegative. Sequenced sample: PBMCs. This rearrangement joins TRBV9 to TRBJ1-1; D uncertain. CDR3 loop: CASSAPRSSEAFF. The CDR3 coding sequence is TGTGCCAGCAGCGCCCCCCGGTCGTCTGAGGCTTTCTTT. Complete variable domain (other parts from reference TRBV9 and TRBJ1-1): DSGVTQTPKHLITATGQRVTLRCSPRSGDLSVYWYQQSLDQGLQFLIQYYNGEERAKGNILERFSAQQFPDLHSELNLSSLELGDSALYFCASSAPRSSEAFFGQGTRLTVV.